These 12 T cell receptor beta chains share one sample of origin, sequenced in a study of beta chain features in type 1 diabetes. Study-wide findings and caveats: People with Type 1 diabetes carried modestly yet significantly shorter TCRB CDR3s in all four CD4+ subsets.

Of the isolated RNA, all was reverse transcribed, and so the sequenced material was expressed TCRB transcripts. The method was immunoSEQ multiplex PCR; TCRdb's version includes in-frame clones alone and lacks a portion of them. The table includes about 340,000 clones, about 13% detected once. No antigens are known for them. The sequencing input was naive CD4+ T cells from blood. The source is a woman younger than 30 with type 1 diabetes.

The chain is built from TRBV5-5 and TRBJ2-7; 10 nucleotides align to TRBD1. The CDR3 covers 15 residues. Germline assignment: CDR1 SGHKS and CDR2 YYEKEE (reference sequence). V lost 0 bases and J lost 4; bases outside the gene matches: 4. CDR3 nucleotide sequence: TGTGCCAGCAGCTTGGCCGGGACAGGGGCGTACGAGCAGTACGTC. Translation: CASSLAGTGAYEQYV.

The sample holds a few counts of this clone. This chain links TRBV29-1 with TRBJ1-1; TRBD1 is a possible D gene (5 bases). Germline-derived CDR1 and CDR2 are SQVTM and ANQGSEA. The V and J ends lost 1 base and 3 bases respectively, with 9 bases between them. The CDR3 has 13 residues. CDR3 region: CSVEGQGHTEAFF. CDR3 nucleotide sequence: TGCAGCGTTGAAGGGCAGGGCCACACTGAAGCTTTCTTT.

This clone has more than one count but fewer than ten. The CDR3 loop is CASSSLAGYTGGEQFF. The CDR3 region has the DNA TGCGCCAGCAGCTCTCTAGCGGGATATACCGGGGGGGAGCAGTTCTTC. The chain combines TRBV5-1 with TRBJ2-1, with 9 nucleotides matching TRBD2. V gave up 3 bases and J gave up 10 bases; unmatched junction bases: 14. The CDR3 is 16 amino acids. Germline-derived CDR1 and CDR2 are SGHRS and YFSETQ.

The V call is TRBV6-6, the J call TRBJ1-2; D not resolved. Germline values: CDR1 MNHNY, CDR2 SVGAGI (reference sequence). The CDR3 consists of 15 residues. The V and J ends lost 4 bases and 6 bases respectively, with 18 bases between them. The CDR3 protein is CASSSSTNLLNGYTF. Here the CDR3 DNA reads TGTGCCAGCAGTTCAAGCACGAACCTCCTTAATGGCTACACCTTC.

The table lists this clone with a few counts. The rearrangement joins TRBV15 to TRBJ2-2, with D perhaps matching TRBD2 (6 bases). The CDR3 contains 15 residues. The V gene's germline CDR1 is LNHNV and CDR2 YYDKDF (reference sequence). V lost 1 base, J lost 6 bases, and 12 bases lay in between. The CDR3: CATSRVGGRAGELFF. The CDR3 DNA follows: TGTGCCACCAGCAGAGTAGGAGGGCGCGCCGGGGAGCTGTTTTTT. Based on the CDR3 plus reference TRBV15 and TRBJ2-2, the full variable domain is DAMVIQNPRYQVTQFGKPVTLSCSQTLNHNVMYWYQQKSSQAPKLLFHYYDKDFNNEADTPDNFQSRRPNTSFCFLDIRSPGLGDTAMYLCATSRVGGRAGELFFGEGSRLTVL.

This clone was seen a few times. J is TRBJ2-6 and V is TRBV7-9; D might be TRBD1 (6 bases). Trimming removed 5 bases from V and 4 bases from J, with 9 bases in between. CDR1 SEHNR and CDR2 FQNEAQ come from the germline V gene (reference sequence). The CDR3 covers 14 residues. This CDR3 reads CASSGGSGANVLTF. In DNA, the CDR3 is TGTGCCAGCAGCGGGGGCTCCGGGGCCAACGTCCTGACTTTC. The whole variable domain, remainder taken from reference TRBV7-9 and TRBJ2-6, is DTGVSQNPRHKITKRGQNVTFRCDPISEHNRLYWYRQTLGQGPEFLTYFQNEAQLEKSRLLSDRFSAERPKGSFSTLEIQRTEQGDSAMYLCASSGGSGANVLTFGAGSRLTVL.

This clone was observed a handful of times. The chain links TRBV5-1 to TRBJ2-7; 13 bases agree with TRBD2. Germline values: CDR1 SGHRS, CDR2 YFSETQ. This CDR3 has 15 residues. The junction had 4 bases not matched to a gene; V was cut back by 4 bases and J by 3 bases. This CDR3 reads CASSPGLAGNYEQYF. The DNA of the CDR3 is TGCGCCAGCAGCCCGGGACTAGCGGGAAACTACGAGCAGTACTTC.

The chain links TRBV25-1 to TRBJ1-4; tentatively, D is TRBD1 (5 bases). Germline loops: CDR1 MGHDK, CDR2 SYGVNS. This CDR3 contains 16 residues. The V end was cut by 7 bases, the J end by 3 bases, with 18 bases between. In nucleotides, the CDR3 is TGTGCCAGCACCGGGGGGGGTAGAGGGGCTAATGAAAAACTGTTTTTT. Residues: CASTGGGRGANEKLFF.

The CDR3 spells CASSVYRAHYQPQHF. The CDR3 bases are TGTGCCAGCAGTGTATACAGGGCCCATTATCAGCCCCAGCATTTT. This chain uses TRBV2 with TRBJ1-5; weak D call: TRBD1 (6 bases). V was trimmed by 4 bases and J by 5 bases, leaving 15 bases between them. The germline V gene encodes CDR1 SNHLY and CDR2 FYNNEI. The CDR3 covers 15 residues. The whole variable domain, remainder taken from reference TRBV2 and TRBJ1-5, is EPEVTQTPSHQVTQMGQEVILRCVPISNHLYFYWYRQILGQKVEFLVSFYNNEISEKSEIFDDQFSVERPDGSNFTLKIRSTKLEDSAMYFCASSVYRAHYQPQHFGDGTRLSIL.

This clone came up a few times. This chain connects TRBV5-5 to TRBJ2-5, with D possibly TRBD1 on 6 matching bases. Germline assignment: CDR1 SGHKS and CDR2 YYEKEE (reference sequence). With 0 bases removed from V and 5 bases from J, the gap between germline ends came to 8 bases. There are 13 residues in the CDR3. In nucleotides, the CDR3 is TGTGCCAGCAGCTTGGCGAGGGGGGAGACCCAGTACTTC. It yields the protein CASSLARGETQYF.

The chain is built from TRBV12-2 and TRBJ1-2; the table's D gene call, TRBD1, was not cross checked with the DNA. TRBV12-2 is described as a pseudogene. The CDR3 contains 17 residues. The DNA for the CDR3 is TGTGCAAGTCGCTTAGTCCCTTTCACGAGGGGGCGGCATGGCTACACCTTC. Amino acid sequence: CASRLVPFTRGRHGYTF.

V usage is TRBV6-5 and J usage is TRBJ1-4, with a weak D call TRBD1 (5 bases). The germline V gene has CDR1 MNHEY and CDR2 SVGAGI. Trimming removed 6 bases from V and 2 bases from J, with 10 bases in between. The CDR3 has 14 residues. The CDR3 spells CASRAGITNEKLFF. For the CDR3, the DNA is TGTGCCAGCAGGGCAGGGATTACTAATGAAAAACTGTTTTTT.